Listed here are 30 T cell receptor beta chains from one sample, sequenced in a study of T cells in localized non-small cell lung cancer. Only in-frame clones appear in the TCRdb table, and some are missing; sequencing was by immunoSEQ multiplex PCR. Of more than 70,000 clones detected, almost 85% appear once; the ten largest clones hold over 2.5%. The material sequenced was peripheral blood, taken before any cancer treatment. The receptors come from a man aged 35 to 70 with stage I lung adenocarcinoma.

This clone was seen only a few times. V usage is TRBV19 and J usage is TRBJ2-5, with 7 nucleotides matching TRBD1. Germline V CDR1 and CDR2: LNHDA, SQIVND (reference sequence). V shed 4 bases and J 2 bases; nucleotides not matched to a gene: 7. The CDR3 contains 15 residues. The CDR3 nucleotides are TGTGCCAGTAGTACCAACAGGGGATTGCAAGAGACCCAGTACTTC. Its translation: CASSTNRGLQETQYF.

V gene TRBV7-6 combines with J gene TRBJ2-7; D is undetermined. Germline V lookup: CDR1 SGHVS, CDR2 FNYEAQ. The CDR3 extends over 15 amino acids. V lost 3 bases and J lost 0, with 12 bases in between. DNA of the CDR3: TGTGCCAGCAGCTTCGAAGCGTCTAGCTCCTACGAGCAGTACTTC. This gives the protein CASSFEASSSYEQYF.

The V call is TRBV6-6, the J call TRBJ2-7, with 7 bases lining up with TRBD1. Germline V lookup: CDR1 MNHNY, CDR2 SVGAGI (reference sequence). The CDR3 contains 14 residues. V lost 6 bases and J lost 0; bases outside the gene matches: 5. Written as DNA, the CDR3 is TGTGCCAGCAGCGGGACAGTCAGCTCCTACGAGCAGTACTTC. Its protein product is CASSGTVSSYEQYF.

This chain links TRBV28 with TRBJ2-2; TRBD1 agrees at 9 bases. CDR1 MDHEN and CDR2 SYDVKM come from the germline V gene. The CDR3 is made up of 17 amino acids. With V trimmed by 4 bases and J by 6 bases, 12 bases remained unmatched. The CDR3 nucleotides read TGTGCCAGCAGTTACCACCCAACAGGGGGCTCCGCCGGGGAGCTGTTTTTT. Its protein product is CASSYHPTGGSAGELFF.

The chain uses TRBV5-1 and TRBJ2-1, with TRBD2 as a possible D gene (5 bases). Germline lookup yields CDR1 SGHRS and CDR2 YFSETQ. The CDR3 sequence is 14 residues long. The V end lost 5 bases, the J end lost 4 bases, and 13 bases lay between the germline ends. CDR3 in DNA: TGCGCCAGCAGGCCTAGCCTGGGGTACAATGAGCAGTTCTTC. As protein: CASRPSLGYNEQFF. Using reference TRBV5-1 and TRBJ2-1 for the parts outside the CDR3, the full variable domain is KAGVTQTPRYLIKTRGQQVTLSCSPISGHRSVSWYQQTPGQGLQFLFEYFSETQRNKGNFPGRFSGRQFSNSRSEMNVSTLELGDSALYLCASRPSLGYNEQFFGPGTRLTVL.

V is TRBV19 and J is TRBJ2-6; 7 bases agree with TRBD1. There are 15 residues in the CDR3. With 7 bases clipped from V and 4 bases from J, the junction kept 7 bases outside the gene matches. Germline lookup yields CDR1 LNHDA and CDR2 SQIVND (reference sequence). The chain's CDR3 is CASNPDREGANVLTF. For the CDR3, the DNA is TGTGCCAGTAACCCCGACAGGGAAGGGGCCAACGTCCTGACTTTC.

V and J are TRBV6-1 and TRBJ2-3, with D uncertain. V gave up 2 bases and J gave up 6 bases, with 12 bases separating them. From germline, CDR1 is MNHNS and CDR2 SASEGT. CDR3 length equals 14 residues. This chain's CDR3 is CASSELDDRDTQYF. CDR3 sequence (DNA): TGTGCCAGCAGTGAACTCGACGACCGGGATACGCAGTATTTT.

The chain carries TRBV2 and TRBJ1-5; D possibly corresponds to TRBD1 (6 bases). This CDR3 comprises 15 residues. The V end lost 4 bases, the J end lost 7 bases, and 17 bases lay between the germline ends. Looked up from germline, CDR1 is SNHLY and CDR2 is FYNNEI. The CDR3 bases are TGTGCCAGCAGTGGGCCGGGACACAATGGGCAGCCCCAGCATTTT. This gives the protein CASSGPGHNGQPQHF.

This sequence joins TRBV14 and TRBJ2-2; 12 bases map to TRBD2. Germline V CDR1 and CDR2: SGHDN, FVKESK. The CDR3 has 17 amino acids. Unmatched junction bases numbered 6, after V lost 4 bases and J lost 3 bases. DNA for the CDR3: TGTGCCAGCAGCCGGCGAGGACTAGCGGGATACACCGGGGAGCTGTTTTTT. The encoded protein is CASSRRGLAGYTGELFF. Supplemented by reference TRBV14 and TRBJ2-2, the full variable domain reads EAGVTQFPSHSVIEKGQTVTLRCDPISGHDNLYWYRRVMGKEIKFLLHFVKESKQDESGMPNNRFLAERTGGTYSTLKVQPAELEDSGVYFCASSRRGLAGYTGELFFGEGSRLTVL.

The chain combines TRBV9 with TRBJ2-1; 13 bases are shared with TRBD2. Unmatched junction bases numbered 8, after V lost 7 bases and J lost 7 bases. The CDR3 covers 15 residues. Germline loops: CDR1 SGDLS, CDR2 YYNGEE. The CDR3 loop reads CASGPTSGRGNEQFF. CDR3 coding DNA: TGTGCCAGCGGACCAACTAGCGGGAGGGGAAATGAGCAGTTCTTC.

V gene TRBV21-1 combines with J gene TRBJ1-5; TRBD1, the table's D call, lacks a check against the DNA. TRBV21-1 represents a pseudogene. This CDR3 comprises 14 residues. The CDR3 DNA follows: TGTGCCAGCGGGGAGACAGGGAGGTCTCAGCCCCAGCATTTT. It is translated as CASGETGRSQPQHF.

The CDR3 region has the DNA TGTGCCAGCAGCTTTAATCAGCCCCAGCATTTT. Translating it yields CASSFNQPQHF. The genes are TRBV11-3 and TRBJ1-5; D gene ambiguous. CDR3 size: 11 residues. Trimming stripped 3 bases from V and 4 bases from J, with 1 base between. Germline CDR1 is SGHNT and CDR2 is YENEEA.

V gene TRBV7-3 combines with J gene TRBJ2-3; 8 nucleotides line up with TRBD2. This CDR3 comprises 16 residues. The germline V gene encodes CDR1 SGHTA and CDR2 FQGTGA. Germline trimming cut 1 base from V and 2 bases from J; bases unmatched to any gene: 5. The CDR3 DNA follows: TGTGCCAGCAGCTTAATCACCGGGGGGGCCACAGATACGCAGTATTTT. Protein product: CASSLITGGATDTQYF.

The V call is TRBV27, the J call TRBJ1-5; D is unresolved. The CDR3 is made up of 14 amino acids. Trimming took 6 bases from V and 4 from J, leaving 13 bases between them. The germline V gene encodes CDR1 MNHEY and CDR2 SMNVEV (reference sequence). The CDR3 nucleotides read TGTGCCAGCAGCTCAAGAGGGTTTAATCAGCCCCAGCATTTT. This translates into CASSSRGFNQPQHF.

V usage is TRBV5-6 and J usage is TRBJ2-5, with TRBD1 as a possible D gene (5 bases). The CDR3 has 14 residues. CDR1 and CDR2 (germline): SGHDT, YYEEEE. The V gene lost 4 bases and the J gene lost 1 base, with 11 bases spanning the gap. CDR3 bases: TGTGCCAGCAGCCGTGGACAAATCCAAGAGACCCAGTACTTC. It encodes CASSRGQIQETQYF.

The chain links TRBV7-2 to TRBJ1-1; D is unclear. Trimming left V 0 bases short and J 0 bases short, with 8 bases between. Germline V gives CDR1 SGHTA, CDR2 FQGNSA. The CDR3 has 15 amino acids. The CDR3 reads CASSLAGPMNTEAFF. CDR3 bases: TGTGCCAGCAGCTTAGCAGGACCGATGAACACTGAAGCTTTCTTT.

The chain carries TRBV18 and TRBJ1-2; 8 bases match TRBD1. Per germline, CDR1 KGHSH and CDR2 LQKENI. This CDR3 region has 13 residues. The trim removed 3 bases at V and 5 bases at J, leaving 2 bases unmatched. The CDR3 here is CASSPGDRYGYTF. The CDR3 region has the DNA TGTGCCAGCTCACCCGGGGACAGGTATGGCTACACCTTC.

Details on this clone: A read error may produce the germline difference seen at one junction end. The V call is TRBV18, the J call TRBJ1-2; D is ambiguous. Germline assignment: CDR1 KGHSH and CDR2 LQKENI. The length of the CDR3 is 15 residues. CDR3 coding DNA: TGTGCCAGCTCCCCACTCCCCGGGAAGGAGGATGGCTACACCTTC. Translated, it gives CASSPLPGKEDGYTF.

The CDR3 region has the DNA TGTGCCAGCAGTTACTCGCCGGGGGGTGACACCGGGGAGCTGTTTTTT. Amino acids: CASSYSPGGDTGELFF. J is TRBJ2-2 and V is TRBV6-5, with TRBD2 matching 7 bases. The CDR3 contains 16 residues. The V gene's germline CDR1 is MNHEY and CDR2 SVGAGI. V lost 0 bases to trimming and J lost 3 bases; unmatched junction nucleotides: 4.

The chain links TRBV18 to TRBJ2-7; 10 nucleotides align to TRBD1. This CDR3 spans 18 amino acids. Unmatched junction bases numbered 16, after V lost 4 bases and J lost 4 bases. Germline V gene lookup returns CDR1 KGHSH and CDR2 LQKENI. The CDR3 loop is CASSRRQGANLIRYEQYF. The CDR3 bases are TGTGCCAGCTCACGGCGACAGGGGGCGAACCTTATTCGGTACGAGCAGTACTTC.

This chain links TRBV6-1 with TRBJ1-5; TRBD1 might be the D (6 bases). The CDR3 runs to 17 residues. Germline-derived CDR1 and CDR2 are MNHNS and SASEGT. Trimming removed 3 bases from V and 7 bases from J, with 22 bases in between. CDR3 in DNA: TGTGCCAGCAGTGAGGAGGCGTATAGGGGGTATCGGCAGCCCCAGCATTTT. Amino acid sequence: CASSEEAYRGYRQPQHF.

The gene calls are TRBV11-2 and TRBJ1-1; D not certain. V shed 3 bases and J shed 10 bases, with 18 bases lying between them. The CDR3 has 14 amino acids. In germline, CDR1 is SGHAT, CDR2 FQNNGV. The CDR3 nucleotides are TGTGCCAGCAGCTTGCACGGCGGCGCCATCGGAGCTTTCTTT. This encodes CASSLHGGAIGAFF.

The V gene is TRBV28, the J gene TRBJ1-1; 8 bases line up with TRBD1. Looked up from germline, CDR1 is MDHEN and CDR2 is SYDVKM. Germline trimming cut 3 bases from V and 5 bases from J; bases unmatched to any gene: 11. The CDR3 is made up of 16 amino acids. The CDR3 DNA follows: TGTGCCAGCAGTTTGCCCCCTGGGACAGGTATAACTGAAGCTTTCTTT. Its protein is CASSLPPGTGITEAFF.

This chain connects TRBV6-1 to TRBJ2-7; 7 positions match TRBD1. The CDR3 sequence is 15 residues long. Per germline, CDR1 MNHNS and CDR2 SASEGT. Unmatched junction bases numbered 4, after V lost 1 base and J lost 1 base. CDR3 residues: CASSEVGTVSYEQYF. The CDR3 DNA sequence: TGTGCCAGCAGTGAAGTCGGGACAGTATCCTACGAGCAGTACTTC.

This clone rates as large. The chain combines TRBV5-1 with TRBJ2-2; unclear D gene. The length of the CDR3 is 16 residues. The V gene lost 0 bases and the J gene lost 7 bases, with 16 bases spanning the gap. Germline-derived CDR1 and CDR2 are SGHRS and YFSETQ. The CDR3 nucleotides read TGCGCCAGCAGCTTGGCCTTGCTCCTTAAAGGCGGGGAGCTGTTTTTT. This encodes CASSLALLLKGGELFF.

This sequence joins TRBV10-2 and TRBJ1-1; tentatively, D is TRBD1 (5 bases). The V end was cut by 5 bases, the J end by 0 bases, with 10 bases between. The CDR3 runs to 14 residues. The V gene's germline CDR1 is WSHSY and CDR2 SAAADI. The DNA of the CDR3 is TGCGCCAGCAGTCTAAGACAGATGAACACTGAAGCTTTCTTT. The encoded protein is CASSLRQMNTEAFF.

The genes are TRBV5-1 and TRBJ2-5; 7 nucleotides agree with TRBD2. From germline, CDR1 is SGHRS and CDR2 YFSETQ. The CDR3 is 15 residues long. The V gene end was trimmed by 4 bases and the J gene end by 4 bases; junction bases not matched to a gene: 10. The CDR3 DNA follows: TGCGCCAGCAGCCCGGATGAATGGGGGGGAGAGACCCAGTACTTC. Protein product: CASSPDEWGGETQYF.

V usage is TRBV27 and J usage is TRBJ2-7, with 8 bases lining up with TRBD1. V gave up 5 bases and J gave up 6 bases; unmatched junction bases: 9. The CDR3 has 14 residues. CDR1 is MNHEY and CDR2 is SMNVEV in the germline V gene (reference sequence). The CDR3 DNA follows: TGTGCCAGCAGTCCACGACAGGGGCTAGGCGAGCAGTACTTC. This sequence encodes CASSPRQGLGEQYF.

This chain connects TRBV5-6 to TRBJ1-4; D is uncertain. CDR1 SGHDT and CDR2 YYEEEE come from the germline V gene. The CDR3 contains 13 residues. Deletions cut 4 bases from V and 7 bases from J, with 11 bases between. CDR3 in DNA: TGTGCCAGCAGCGCGTGGATTGGTGAAAAACTGTTTTTT. This sequence encodes CASSAWIGEKLFF.

The rearrangement links TRBV29-1 to TRBJ1-2; the D is unclear. With 3 bases removed from V and 4 bases from J, the gap between germline ends came to 12 bases. Germline V gives CDR1 SQVTM, CDR2 ANQGSEA. The CDR3 is made up of 13 amino acids. The CDR3 region is CSVDRAWGYGYTF. CDR3 coding DNA: TGCAGCGTTGATCGAGCCTGGGGCTATGGCTACACCTTC.